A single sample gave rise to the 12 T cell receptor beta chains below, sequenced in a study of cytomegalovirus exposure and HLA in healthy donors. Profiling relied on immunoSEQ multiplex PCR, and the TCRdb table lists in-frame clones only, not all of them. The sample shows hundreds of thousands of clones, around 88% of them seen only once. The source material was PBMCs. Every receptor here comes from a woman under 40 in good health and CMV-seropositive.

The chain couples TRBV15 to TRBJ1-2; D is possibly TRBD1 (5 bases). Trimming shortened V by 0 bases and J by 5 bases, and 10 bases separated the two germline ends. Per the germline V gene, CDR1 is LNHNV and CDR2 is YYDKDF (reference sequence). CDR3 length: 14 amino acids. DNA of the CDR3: TGTGCCACCAGCAGAGATAGGGGCGAGTATGGCTACACCTTC. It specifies CATSRDRGEYGYTF.

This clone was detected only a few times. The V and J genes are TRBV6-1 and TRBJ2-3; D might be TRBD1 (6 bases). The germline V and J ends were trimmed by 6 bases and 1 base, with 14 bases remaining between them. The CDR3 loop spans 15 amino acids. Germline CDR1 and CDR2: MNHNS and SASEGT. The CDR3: CASRDPGHGTDTQYF. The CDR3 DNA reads TGTGCCAGCAGAGATCCGGGACACGGCACAGATACGCAGTATTTT.

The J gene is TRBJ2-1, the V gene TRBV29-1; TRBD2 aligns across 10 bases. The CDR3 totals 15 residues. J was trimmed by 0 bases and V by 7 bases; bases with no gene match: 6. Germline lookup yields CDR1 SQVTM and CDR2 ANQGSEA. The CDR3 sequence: CSALLAGNSYNEQFF. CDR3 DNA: TGCAGCGCTCTACTAGCGGGGAACTCCTACAATGAGCAGTTCTTC.

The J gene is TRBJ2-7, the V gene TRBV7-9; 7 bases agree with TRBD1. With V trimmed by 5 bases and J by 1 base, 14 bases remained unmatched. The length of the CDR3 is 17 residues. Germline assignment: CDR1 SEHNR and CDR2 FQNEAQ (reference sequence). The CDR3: CASSRPASGTDSYEQYF. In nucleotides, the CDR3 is TGTGCCAGCAGCCGCCCGGCCTCCGGGACAGATTCCTACGAGCAGTACTTC.

CDR3 sequence: CASSLDQGVYGYTF. Written as DNA, the CDR3 is TGCGCCAGCAGCTTGGATCAGGGGGTGTATGGCTACACCTTC. The chain links TRBV5-1 to TRBJ1-2, with 7 bases matching TRBD1. Germline lookup yields CDR1 SGHRS and CDR2 YFSETQ. The CDR3 is 14 amino acids. V dropped 0 bases and J dropped 5; count of bases not matched to a gene: 4.

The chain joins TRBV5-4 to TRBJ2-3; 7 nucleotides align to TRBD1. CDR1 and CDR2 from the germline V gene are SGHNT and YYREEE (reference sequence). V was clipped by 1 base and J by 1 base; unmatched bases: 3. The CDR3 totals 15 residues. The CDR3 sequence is CASSLRQGGTDTQYF. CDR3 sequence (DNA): TGTGCCAGCAGCTTGAGGCAGGGGGGCACAGATACGCAGTATTTT.

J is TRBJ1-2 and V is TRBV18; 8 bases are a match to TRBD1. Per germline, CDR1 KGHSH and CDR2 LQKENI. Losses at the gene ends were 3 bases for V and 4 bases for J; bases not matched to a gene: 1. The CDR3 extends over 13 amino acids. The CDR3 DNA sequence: TGTGCCAGCTCACCCACAGGGGGCTATGGCTACACCTTC. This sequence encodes CASSPTGGYGYTF.

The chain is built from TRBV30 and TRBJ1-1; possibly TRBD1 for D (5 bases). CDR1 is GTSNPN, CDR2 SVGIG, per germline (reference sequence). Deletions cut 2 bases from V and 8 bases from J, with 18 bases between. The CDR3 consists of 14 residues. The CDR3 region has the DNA TGTGCCTGGAGTTTAAAGCAGGGTTACCACGAAGCTTTCTTT. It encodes CAWSLKQGYHEAFF. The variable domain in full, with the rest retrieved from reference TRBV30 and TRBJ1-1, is SQTIHQWPATLVQPVGSPLSLECTVEGTSNPNLYWYRQAAGRGLQLLFYSVGIGQISSEVPQNLSASRPQDRQFILSSKKLLLSDSGFYLCAWSLKQGYHEAFFGQGTRLTVV.

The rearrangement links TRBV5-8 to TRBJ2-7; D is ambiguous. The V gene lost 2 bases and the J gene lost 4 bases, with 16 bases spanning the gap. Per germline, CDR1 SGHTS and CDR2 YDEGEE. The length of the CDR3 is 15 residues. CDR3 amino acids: CASSFNWQRQYEQYF. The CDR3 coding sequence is TGTGCCAGCAGCTTTAATTGGCAGCGCCAATACGAGCAGTACTTC.

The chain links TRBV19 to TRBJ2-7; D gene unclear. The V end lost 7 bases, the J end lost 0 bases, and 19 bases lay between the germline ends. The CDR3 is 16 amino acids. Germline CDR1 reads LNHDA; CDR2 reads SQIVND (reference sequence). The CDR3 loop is CASKVSSGATSYEQYF. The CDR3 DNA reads TGTGCCAGTAAAGTAAGCAGTGGAGCGACCTCCTACGAGCAGTACTTC.

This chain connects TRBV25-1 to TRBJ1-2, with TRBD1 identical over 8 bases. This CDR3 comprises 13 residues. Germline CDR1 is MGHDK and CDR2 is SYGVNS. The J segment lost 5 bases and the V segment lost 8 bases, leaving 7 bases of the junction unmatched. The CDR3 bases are TGTGCCAGCTTGGACAGGGAGAGGTATGGCTACACCTTC. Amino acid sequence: CASLDRERYGYTF.

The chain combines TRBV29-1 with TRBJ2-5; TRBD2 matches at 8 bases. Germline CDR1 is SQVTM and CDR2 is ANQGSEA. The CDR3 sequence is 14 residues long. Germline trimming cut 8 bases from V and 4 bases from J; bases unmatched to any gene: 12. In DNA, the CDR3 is TGCAGCTTGACTAAACGGGAGGGCCGAGAGACCCAGTACTTC. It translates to CSLTKREGRETQYF.